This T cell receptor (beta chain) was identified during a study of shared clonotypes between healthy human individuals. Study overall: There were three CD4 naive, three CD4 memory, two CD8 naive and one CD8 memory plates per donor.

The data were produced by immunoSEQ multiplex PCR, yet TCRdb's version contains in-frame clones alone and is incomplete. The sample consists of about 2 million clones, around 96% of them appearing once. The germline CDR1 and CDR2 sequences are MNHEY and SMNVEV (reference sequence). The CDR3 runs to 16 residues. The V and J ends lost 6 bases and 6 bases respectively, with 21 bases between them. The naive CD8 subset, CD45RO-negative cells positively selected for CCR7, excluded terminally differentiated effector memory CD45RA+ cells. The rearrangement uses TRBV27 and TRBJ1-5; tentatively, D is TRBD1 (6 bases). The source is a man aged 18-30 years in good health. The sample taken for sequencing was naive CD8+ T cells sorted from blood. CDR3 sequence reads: CASSLGTGGPGQPQHF. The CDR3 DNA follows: TGTGCCAGCAGCCTAGGGACTGGGGGGCCGGGTCAGCCCCAGCATTTT.